This T cell receptor (beta chain) was obtained from a study of blood T cell repertoires in COVID-19 (dated by TCRdb to between 2020 and 2021). Context from the whole study: Samples from collaborators originated in the United States, Italy and Spain and spanned both the acute and convalescent phases of COVID-19. Deeply sampled blood TCRbeta repertoires from subjects exposed to, actively infected with, or recovered from COVID-19 were included in the dataset. The sample metadata nearly always contained a de-identified subject ID, COVID-19 status, age in years and sex. Samples came from the ongoing ImmuneRACE study (first 160 participants) plus 1,254 subjects from 6 global collaborators. The repertoires were released in a freely available public database meant as a resource for research on the immune response to SARS-CoV-2. Where HLA class I and class II types were available, the types were taken from metadata supplied by the sample provider, not from assay-based typing. The prospective study material was composed of cDNA or gDNA derived from T cells, B-cell-depleted T cells, or PBMCs. The paper as a whole reports these results and caveats: How much clinical and demographic metadata was included differed by source and by participant, and the metadata was provided uncurated.

On this clone itself: It lacks a known antigen. No quality values exist for individual bases; no much larger clone is one base distant.

Whole blood was collected in K2EDTA tubes by collaborating institutions according to the institutions' own protocols. For TCRbeta analysis, collaborators shipped samples in one of three forms: frozen whole blood, isolated PBMCs, or DNA extracted from either of those sample types. The immunoSEQ Assay, a bias-controlled multiplex PCR, was used to amplify TCRbeta CDR3 regions from genomic DNA. As for the authors' bioinformatics: The number of nucleated cells in each sample was estimated by amplification of reference gene primers within the assay. To quantify the absolute abundance of each unique TCRbeta CDR3 rearrangement, sequence reads were collapsed and filtered. For each sample, productive Simpson clonality was calculated by taking the square root of Simpson's diversity index across productive rearrangements. What TCRdb holds here is the immuneACCESS table cut down to in-frame rearrangements. Part of the clones is not present; checked against another copy, under half of the missing clones reflect an unresolved V gene, and the others are unexplained. That table gives V, J and clone size, and the DNA gave D and trimming. The sample table shows under 130,000 clones, and 75% to 90% are seen once. Jointly, the top ten make up about 34% of the sample.

The clonotype comes from a woman of 80 years or more with acute or convalescent COVID-19. The sample consisted of peripheral blood.

The nucleotide sequence reads as follows: TGTGCCACCAGTGATCCGGAAATACAGGGCCGTGTGGACACCGGGGAGCTGTTTTTT. Protein translation: CATSDPEIQGRVDTGELFF. The chain is made from TRBV24-1 and TRBJ2-2; a weak D assignment points to TRBD1 (6 bases agree). Counted from cysteine to phenylalanine, this CDR3 has 19 amino acids. Only the CDR3 portion is preserved as DNA: 57 bases, with reading frame beginning at the first base. The germline V gene yields KGHDR for CDR1 and SFDVKD for CDR2. V is cut by 3 bases and J by 3 bases, and the space between the germline ends is 22 bases.